A single sample gave rise to the 20 T cell receptor beta chains below, sequenced in a study of CD8 T cells in ankylosing spondylitis. TCRdb analysed the 5' RACE reads with MiXCR anew, one entry per CDR3 protein. The profile shows some 90,000 distinct CDR3 sequences, around 27% of them singletons. The specimen sequenced was blood, either unsorted or a sorted T cell fraction (not recorded which). The receptors shown here come from a male donor with ankylosing spondylitis or in good health (not recorded which).

A few counts support this clonotype. This chain uses TRBV6-1 with TRBJ2-2; D gene ambiguous. The length of the CDR3 is 13 residues. V gave up 6 bases and J gave up 2 bases, with 7 bases separating them. Germline values: CDR1 MNHNS, CDR2 SASEGT. CDR3 sequence (DNA): TGTGCCAGCAGAGACCCTAACACCGGGGAGCTGTTTTTT. This sequence encodes CASRDPNTGELFF.

This clonotype appeared many times. The chain recombines TRBV6-1 with TRBJ2-7; D may be TRBD1 (6 bases). The CDR3 is 13 amino acids. V lost 7 bases and J 5 bases, leaving 15 bases between the germline ends. Germline assignment: CDR1 MNHNS and CDR2 SASEGT. The CDR3 nucleotides read TGTGCCAGCAAACAGGGAGTGGGCAACGAGCAGTACTTC. As protein: CASKQGVGNEQYF.

The chain carries TRBV20-1 and TRBJ1-1; 7 bases agree with TRBD1. CDR1 is DFQATT and CDR2 is SNEGSKA in the germline V gene (reference sequence). The junction had 22 bases not matched to a gene; V was cut back by 6 bases and J by 0 bases. CDR3 size: 19 residues. The CDR3 region has the DNA TGCAGTGCCCCAGGGACAGTCGAAACCTTAAACTACATGAACACTGAAGCTTTCTTT. It is translated as CSAPGTVETLNYMNTEAFF.

V usage is TRBV2 and J usage is TRBJ2-3; 8 bases align to TRBD2. Germline assignment: CDR1 SNHLY and CDR2 FYNNEI. J lost 1 base, V lost 7 bases, and 7 bases had no gene match. This CDR3 contains 15 residues. In nucleotides, the CDR3 is TGTGCCAGCAATCCGGGGGGGCCGGGCACAGATACGCAGTATTTT. This codes for CASNPGGPGTDTQYF.

This clonotype was seen a few times. The chain couples TRBV5-5 to TRBJ2-1; 8 nucleotides match TRBD2. The CDR3 runs 16 residues. V lost 4 bases and J lost 2; bases outside the gene matches: 8. Germline-derived CDR1 and CDR2 are SGHKS and YYEKEE (reference sequence). The CDR3 DNA reads as TGTGCCAGCAGCGTAAACCCGGGACTAGCCTACAATGAGCAGTTCTTC. This gives the protein CASSVNPGLAYNEQFF.

Only a few counts were recorded for this clonotype. The rearrangement joins TRBV20-1 to TRBJ2-5; D gene uncertain. Trimming cost V 5 bases and J 4 bases, with 17 bases left between them. The CDR3 extends over 14 amino acids. Germline values: CDR1 DFQATT, CDR2 SNEGSKA (reference sequence). CDR3 coding DNA: TGCAGTGCTTCCATCTTTGGCGTGGGAGAGACCCAGTACTTC. It codes for CSASIFGVGETQYF.

This clonotype was detected a few times. The chain uses TRBV12-3 or TRBV12-4 and TRBJ1-3; D possibly corresponds to TRBD1 (5 bases). The length of the CDR3 is 12 residues. Trimming shortened V by 5 bases and J by 9 bases, and 11 bases separated the two germline ends. CDR3 loop: CASSPRQTTIYF. DNA for the CDR3: TGTGCCAGCAGTCCTAGACAGACCACCATATATTTT.

Concerning this clonotype: At one boundary the junction diverges from the germline segment, which might be a read error. V gene TRBV27 combines with J gene TRBJ2-1; TRBD2 aligns across 9 bases. Per germline, CDR1 MNHEY and CDR2 SMNVEV (reference sequence). The CDR3 sequence is 15 residues long. DNA for the CDR3: TGTGCCAGCAGTTTGGGGACTAGCCCTAGTAATGGGCAGTTCTTC. Translated: CASSLGTSPSNGQFF.

The V call is TRBV7-3, the J call TRBJ2-3; 9 bases are a match to TRBD2. The CDR3 runs to 14 residues. Germline V lookup: CDR1 SGHTA, CDR2 FQGTGA. Losses at the gene ends were 0 bases for V and 8 bases for J; bases not matched to a gene: 3. Here the CDR3 reads CASSLTLAGGTQYF. The CDR3 DNA reads as TGTGCCAGCAGCTTAACACTAGCGGGTGGTACGCAGTATTTT.

The J gene is TRBJ1-6, the V gene TRBV5-1, with 8 nucleotides matching TRBD1. This CDR3 is built from 14 residues. Germline CDR1 SGHRS, CDR2 YFSETQ. V gave up 4 bases and J gave up 4 bases; unmatched junction bases: 1. CDR3 nucleotide sequence: TGCGCCAGCAGCGGGACAGGTTATAATTCACCCCTCCACTTT. This encodes CASSGTGYNSPLHF.

This clonotype showed up many times. CDR3 bases: TGTGCCAGCAGTTCAGGCTCAGGGGAAAAACTGTTTTTT. The encoded protein is CASSSGSGEKLFF. The gene calls are TRBV6-5 and TRBJ1-4, with D perhaps TRBD1 (5 bases). This CDR3 comprises 13 residues. With 4 bases removed from V and 8 bases from J, the gap between germline ends came to 11 bases. Germline assignment: CDR1 MNHEY and CDR2 SVGAGI.

The DNA for the CDR3 is TGCGCCAGCAGCTTGGGTCATAGCACAGATACGCAGTATTTT. This encodes CASSLGHSTDTQYF. This sequence joins TRBV5-1 and TRBJ2-3; D is uncertain. This CDR3 comprises 14 residues. Germline V gene lookup returns CDR1 SGHRS and CDR2 YFSETQ. V was cut by 0 bases and J by 0 bases, with 5 bases left in between. Full variable domain (missing parts from reference TRBV5-1 and TRBJ2-3): KAGVTQTPRYLIKTRGQQVTLSCSPISGHRSVSWYQQTPGQGLQFLFEYFSETQRNKGNFPGRFSGRQFSNSRSEMNVSTLELGDSALYLCASSLGHSTDTQYFGPGTRLTVL.

The chain links TRBV7-2 to TRBJ2-7; either TRBD1 or TRBD2 may fit D (6 bases each). Between the trimmed V and J ends, which lost 5 bases and 4 bases, there was a span of 24 bases. CDR1 and CDR2 (germline): SGHTA, FQGNSA. The CDR3 contains 17 residues. The DNA for the CDR3 is TGTGCCAGCAGCCGTAAGGACCCGGGAGAGGGGGGATACGAGCAGTACGTC. It codes for CASSRKDPGEGGYEQYV.

The V call is TRBV20-1, the J call TRBJ1-5; D is uncertain. Germline V gene data show CDR1 as DFQATT and CDR2 as SNEGSKA (reference sequence). The CDR3 is made up of 15 amino acids. V was cut by 3 bases and J by 6 bases, with 18 bases left in between. CDR3: CSASPRTGSLQPQHF. For the CDR3, the DNA is TGCAGTGCTAGCCCGCGGACTGGGTCGCTTCAGCCCCAGCATTTT.

The chain is built from TRBV20-1 and TRBJ2-3; 7 positions agree with TRBD2. Germline values: CDR1 DFQATT, CDR2 SNEGSKA (reference sequence). The J segment lost 6 bases and the V segment lost 5 bases, leaving 5 bases of the junction unmatched. The CDR3 is 12 amino acids. The chain's CDR3 is CSAEVGGDTQYF. Here the CDR3 DNA reads TGCAGTGCTGAGGTGGGGGGGGATACGCAGTATTTT.

The chain recombines TRBV20-1 with TRBJ2-7, with 7 bases identical to TRBD2. The CDR3 loop spans 13 amino acids. V lost 5 bases to trimming and J lost 6 bases; unmatched junction nucleotides: 10. Germline V lookup: CDR1 DFQATT, CDR2 SNEGSKA (reference sequence). The CDR3: CSAEELAPGEQYF. The CDR3 DNA reads as TGCAGTGCTGAAGAACTAGCGCCGGGCGAGCAGTACTTC.

The chain carries TRBV5-6 and TRBJ2-1; D is undetermined. Germline V CDR1 and CDR2: SGHDT, YYEEEE. The germline V and J ends were trimmed by 7 bases and 8 bases, with 1 base remaining between them. The CDR3 runs to 8 residues. The CDR3 is CASYEQFF. For the CDR3, the DNA is TGTGCCAGCTATGAGCAGTTCTTC.

V usage is TRBV12-3 or TRBV12-4 and J usage is TRBJ2-3; D possibly corresponds to TRBD1 (6 bases). The CDR3 extends over 15 amino acids. V was pared by 7 bases and J by 0 bases, with 14 bases between. The CDR3 loop reads CASTIAGVSTDTQYF. Written as DNA, the CDR3 is TGTGCCAGCACTATCGCAGGGGTTAGCACAGATACGCAGTATTTT.

This clonotype was counted at least ten times. The gene calls are TRBV20-1 and TRBJ2-7; no clear D. Trimming took off 3 bases at V and 0 bases at J, with 9 bases between the two ends. CDR1 DFQATT and CDR2 SNEGSKA come from the germline V gene (reference sequence). The CDR3 covers 13 residues. This chain's CDR3 is CSASDGPSYEQYF. The CDR3 coding sequence is TGCAGTGCTAGTGATGGACCCTCCTACGAGCAGTACTTC.

The sample holds a few counts of this clonotype. The chain employs TRBV20-1 and TRBJ2-1; 11 bases map to TRBD2. V dropped 0 bases and J dropped 5; count of bases not matched to a gene: 9. The CDR3 is made up of 17 amino acids. Germline assignment: CDR1 DFQATT and CDR2 SNEGSKA (reference sequence). In nucleotides, the CDR3 is TGCAGTGCTAGAGATGCCACGGGGACTAGCGGTAACAATGAGCAGTTCTTC. The encoded protein is CSARDATGTSGNNEQFF.